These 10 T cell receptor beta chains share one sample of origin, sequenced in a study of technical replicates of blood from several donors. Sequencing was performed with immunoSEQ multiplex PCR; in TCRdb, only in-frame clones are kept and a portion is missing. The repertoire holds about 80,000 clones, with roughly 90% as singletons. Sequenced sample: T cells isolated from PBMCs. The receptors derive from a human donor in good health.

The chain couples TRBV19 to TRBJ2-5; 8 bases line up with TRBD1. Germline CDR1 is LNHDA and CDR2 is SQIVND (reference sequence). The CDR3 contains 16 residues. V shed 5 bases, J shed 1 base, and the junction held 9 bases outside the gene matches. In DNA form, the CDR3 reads TGTGCCAGTAGTGCCCCCAGACAGGGGACCCAAGAGACCCAGTACTTC. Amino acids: CASSAPRQGTQETQYF.

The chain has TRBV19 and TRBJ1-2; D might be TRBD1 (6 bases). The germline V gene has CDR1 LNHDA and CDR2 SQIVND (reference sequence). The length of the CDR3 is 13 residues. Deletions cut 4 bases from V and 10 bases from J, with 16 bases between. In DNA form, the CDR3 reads TGTGCCAGTAGTACCCTGGACAGACCTTACTACACCTTC. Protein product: CASSTLDRPYYTF.

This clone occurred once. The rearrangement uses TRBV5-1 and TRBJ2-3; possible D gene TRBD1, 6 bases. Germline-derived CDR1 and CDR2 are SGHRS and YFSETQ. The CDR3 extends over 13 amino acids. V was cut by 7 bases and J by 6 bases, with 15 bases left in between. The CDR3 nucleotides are TGCGCCAGCGGAAACACAGGGTCGGATACGCAGTATTTT. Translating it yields CASGNTGSDTQYF.

CDR3 sequence: CASSPGQGLSPGAFF. The CDR3 DNA reads as TGTGCCAGCAGCCCTGGACAGGGTCTAAGTCCGGGAGCTTTCTTT. The chain recombines TRBV5-6 with TRBJ1-1; 8 bases match TRBD1. The CDR3 length is 15 residues. Germline V gives CDR1 SGHDT, CDR2 YYEEEE. After removal of 4 bases from V and 10 bases from J, the junction contained 15 bases not matched to a gene.

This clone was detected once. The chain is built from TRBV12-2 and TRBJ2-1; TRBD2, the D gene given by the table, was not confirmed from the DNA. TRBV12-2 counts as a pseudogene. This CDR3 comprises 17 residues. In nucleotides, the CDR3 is TGTGCAAGTCGCGAGGGGACTAGCGGGAGCTCCTACAATGAGCAGTTCTTC. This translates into CASREGTSGSSYNEQFF.

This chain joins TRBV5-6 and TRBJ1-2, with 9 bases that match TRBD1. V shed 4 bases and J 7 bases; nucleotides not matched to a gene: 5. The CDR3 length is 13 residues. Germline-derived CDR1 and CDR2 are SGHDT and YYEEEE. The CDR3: CASSITGGGGYTF. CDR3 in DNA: TGTGCCAGCAGCATTACAGGGGGCGGTGGCTACACCTTC. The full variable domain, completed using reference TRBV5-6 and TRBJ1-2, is DAGVTQSPTHLIKTRGQQVTLRCSPKSGHDTVSWYQQALGQGPQFIFQYYEEEERQRGNFPDRFSGHQFPNYSSELNVNALLLGDSALYLCASSITGGGGYTFGSGTRLTVV.

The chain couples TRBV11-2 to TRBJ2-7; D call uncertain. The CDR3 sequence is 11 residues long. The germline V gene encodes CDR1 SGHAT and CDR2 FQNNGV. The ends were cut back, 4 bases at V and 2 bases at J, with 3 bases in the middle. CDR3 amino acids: CASSSAYEQYF. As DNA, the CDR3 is TGTGCCAGCAGCTCCGCCTACGAGCAGTACTTC.

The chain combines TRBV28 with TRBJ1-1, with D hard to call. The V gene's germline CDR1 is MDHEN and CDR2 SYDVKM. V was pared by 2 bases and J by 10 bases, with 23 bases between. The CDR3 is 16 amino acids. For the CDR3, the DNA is TGTGCCAGCAGTTTACCCCCGGGGTACGGTGGGTTTCGAGCTTTCTTT. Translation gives CASSLPPGYGGFRAFF.

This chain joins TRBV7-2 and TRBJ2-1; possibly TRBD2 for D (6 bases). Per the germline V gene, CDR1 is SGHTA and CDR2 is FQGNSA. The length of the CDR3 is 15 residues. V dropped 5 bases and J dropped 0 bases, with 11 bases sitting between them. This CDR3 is CASSPTSSSYNEQFF. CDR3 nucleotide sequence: TGTGCCAGCAGCCCCACTAGCAGCTCCTACAATGAGCAGTTCTTC.

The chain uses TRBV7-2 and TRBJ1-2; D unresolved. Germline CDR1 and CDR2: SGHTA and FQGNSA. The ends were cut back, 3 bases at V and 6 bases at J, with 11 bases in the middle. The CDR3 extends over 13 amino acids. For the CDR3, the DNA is TGTGCCAGCAGCTTTACCTCAGTCAATGGCTACACCTTC. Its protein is CASSFTSVNGYTF.